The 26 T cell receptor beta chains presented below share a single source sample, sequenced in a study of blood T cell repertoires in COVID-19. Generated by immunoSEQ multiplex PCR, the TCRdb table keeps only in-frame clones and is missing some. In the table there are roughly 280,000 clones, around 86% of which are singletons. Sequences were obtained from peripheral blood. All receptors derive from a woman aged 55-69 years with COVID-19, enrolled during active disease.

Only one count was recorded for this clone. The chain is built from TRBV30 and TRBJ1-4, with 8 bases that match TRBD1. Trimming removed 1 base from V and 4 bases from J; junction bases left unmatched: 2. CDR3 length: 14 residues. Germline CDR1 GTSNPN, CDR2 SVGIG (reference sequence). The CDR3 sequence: CAWSEGQGNEKLFF. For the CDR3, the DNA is TGTGCCTGGAGTGAAGGACAGGGTAATGAAAAACTGTTTTTT. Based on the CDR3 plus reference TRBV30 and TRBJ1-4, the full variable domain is SQTIHQWPATLVQPVGSPLSLECTVEGTSNPNLYWYRQAAGRGLQLLFYSVGIGQISSEVPQNLSASRPQDRQFILSSKKLLLSDSGFYLCAWSEGQGNEKLFFGSGTQLSVL.

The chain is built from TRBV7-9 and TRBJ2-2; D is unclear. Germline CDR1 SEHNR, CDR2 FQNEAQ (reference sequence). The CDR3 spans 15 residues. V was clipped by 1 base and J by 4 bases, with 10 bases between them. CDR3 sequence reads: CASSLGSVGTGELFF. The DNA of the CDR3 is TGTGCCAGCAGCTTAGGTTCGGTTGGCACCGGGGAGCTGTTTTTT.

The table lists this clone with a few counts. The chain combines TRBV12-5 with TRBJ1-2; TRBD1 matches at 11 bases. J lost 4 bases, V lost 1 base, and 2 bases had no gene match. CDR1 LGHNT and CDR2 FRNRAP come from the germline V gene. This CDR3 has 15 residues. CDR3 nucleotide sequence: TGTGCTAGTGGTTTGGAGGGGACAGGGGGCTATGGCTACACCTTC. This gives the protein CASGLEGTGGYGYTF.

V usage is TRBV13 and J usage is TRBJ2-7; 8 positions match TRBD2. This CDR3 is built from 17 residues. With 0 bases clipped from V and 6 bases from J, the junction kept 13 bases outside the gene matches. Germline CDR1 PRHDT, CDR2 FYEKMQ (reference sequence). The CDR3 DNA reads TGTGCCAGCAGCTTAGGCCGGTCGGGAGGGCCGGCCGGCGAGCAGTACTTC. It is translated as CASSLGRSGGPAGEQYF.

The CDR3 sequence is CASSLTQGAGYGYTF. For the CDR3, the DNA is TGTGCCAGCAGCTTGACACAGGGGGCGGGGTATGGCTACACCTTC. J is TRBJ1-2 and V is TRBV11-2; 9 bases are shared with TRBD1. The CDR3 has 15 amino acids. Germline loops: CDR1 SGHAT, CDR2 FQNNGV. The V and J ends lost 3 bases and 5 bases, in that order; junction bases with no gene match: 7.

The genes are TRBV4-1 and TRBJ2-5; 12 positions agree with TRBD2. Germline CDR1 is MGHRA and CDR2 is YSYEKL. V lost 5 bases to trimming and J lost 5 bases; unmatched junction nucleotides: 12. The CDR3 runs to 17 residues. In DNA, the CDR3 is TGCGCCAGCAGCGGAGGACTAGCGGGGATCCAAAGGGAGACCCAGTACTTC. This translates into CASSGGLAGIQRETQYF.

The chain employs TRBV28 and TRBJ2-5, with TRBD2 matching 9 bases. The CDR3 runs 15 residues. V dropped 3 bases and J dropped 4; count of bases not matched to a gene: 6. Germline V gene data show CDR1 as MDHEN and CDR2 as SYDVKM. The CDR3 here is CASSFGSGRSETQYF. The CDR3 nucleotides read TGTGCCAGCAGTTTCGGTAGCGGGAGATCAGAGACCCAGTACTTC.

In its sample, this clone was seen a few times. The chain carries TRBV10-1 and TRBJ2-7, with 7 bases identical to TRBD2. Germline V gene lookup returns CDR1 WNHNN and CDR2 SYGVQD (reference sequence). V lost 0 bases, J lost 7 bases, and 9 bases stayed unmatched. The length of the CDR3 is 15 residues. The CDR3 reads CASSESSGGIGEQYF. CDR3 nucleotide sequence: TGCGCCAGCAGTGAGTCGTCGGGAGGCATAGGGGAGCAGTACTTC.

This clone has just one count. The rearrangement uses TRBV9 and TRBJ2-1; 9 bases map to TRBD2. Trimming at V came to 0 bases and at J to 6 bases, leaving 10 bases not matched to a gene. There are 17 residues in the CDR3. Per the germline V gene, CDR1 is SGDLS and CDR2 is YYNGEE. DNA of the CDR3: TGTGCCAGCAGCGTAGGCGGGAGGGGTTCGTGGGGCAATGAGCAGTTCTTC. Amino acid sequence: CASSVGGRGSWGNEQFF.

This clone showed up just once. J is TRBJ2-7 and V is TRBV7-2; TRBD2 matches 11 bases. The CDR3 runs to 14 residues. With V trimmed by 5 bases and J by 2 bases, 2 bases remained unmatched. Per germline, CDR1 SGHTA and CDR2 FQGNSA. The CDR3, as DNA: TGTGCCAGCAGCATGACTAGCGGGACCTACGAGCAGTACTTC. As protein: CASSMTSGTYEQYF.

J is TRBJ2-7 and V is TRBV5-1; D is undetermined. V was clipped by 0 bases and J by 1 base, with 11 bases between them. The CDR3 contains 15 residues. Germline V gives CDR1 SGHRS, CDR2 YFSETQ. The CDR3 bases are TGCGCCAGCAGCTTGGGGTTAAGCTCGTCCTACGAGCAGTACTTC. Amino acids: CASSLGLSSSYEQYF.

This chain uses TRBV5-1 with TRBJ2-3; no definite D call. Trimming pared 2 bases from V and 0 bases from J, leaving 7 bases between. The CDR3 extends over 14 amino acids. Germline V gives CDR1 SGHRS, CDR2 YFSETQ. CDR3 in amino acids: CASSLRVSTDTQYF. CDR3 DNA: TGCGCCAGCAGCTTAAGAGTTAGCACAGATACGCAGTATTTT.

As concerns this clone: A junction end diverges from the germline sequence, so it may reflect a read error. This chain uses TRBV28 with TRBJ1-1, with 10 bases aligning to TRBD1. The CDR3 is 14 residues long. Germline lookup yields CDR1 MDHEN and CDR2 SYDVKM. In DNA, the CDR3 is TGTGCCGGCAGTGGGGACAGGGGGAACACTGAAGCTTTCTTT. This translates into CAGSGDRGNTEAFF.

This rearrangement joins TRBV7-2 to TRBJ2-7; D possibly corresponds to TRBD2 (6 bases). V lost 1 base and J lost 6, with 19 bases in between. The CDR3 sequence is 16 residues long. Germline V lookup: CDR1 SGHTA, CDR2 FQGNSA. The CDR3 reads CASSLEGLGGTTEQYF. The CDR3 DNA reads TGTGCCAGCAGCTTAGAAGGCTTGGGCGGGACCACCGAGCAGTACTTC. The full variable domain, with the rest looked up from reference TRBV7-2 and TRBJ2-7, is GAGVSQSPSNKVTEKGKDVELRCDPISGHTALYWYRQSLGQGLEFLIYFQGNSAPDKSGLPSDRFSAERTGGSVSTLTIQRTQQEDSAVYLCASSLEGLGGTTEQYFGPGTRLTVT.

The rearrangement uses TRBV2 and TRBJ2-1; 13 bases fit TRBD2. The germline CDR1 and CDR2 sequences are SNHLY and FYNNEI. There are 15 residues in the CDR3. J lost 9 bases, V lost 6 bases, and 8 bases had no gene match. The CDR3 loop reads CASSITSGRAGEQFF. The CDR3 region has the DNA TGTGCCAGCAGCATTACTAGCGGGAGGGCAGGTGAGCAGTTCTTC.

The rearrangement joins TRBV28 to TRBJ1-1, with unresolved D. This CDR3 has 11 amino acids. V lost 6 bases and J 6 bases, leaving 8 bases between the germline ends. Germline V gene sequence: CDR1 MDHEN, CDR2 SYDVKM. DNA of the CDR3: TGTGCCAGCAGCTCCCTCCCTGAAGCTTTCTTT. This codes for CASSSLPEAFF.

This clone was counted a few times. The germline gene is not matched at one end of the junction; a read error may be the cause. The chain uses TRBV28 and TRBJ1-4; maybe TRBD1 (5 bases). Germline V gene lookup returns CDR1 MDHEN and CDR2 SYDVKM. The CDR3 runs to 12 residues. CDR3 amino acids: CASSLPGLKAAF. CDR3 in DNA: TGTGCCAGCAGTCTGCCGGGACTCAAAGCCGCTTTT.

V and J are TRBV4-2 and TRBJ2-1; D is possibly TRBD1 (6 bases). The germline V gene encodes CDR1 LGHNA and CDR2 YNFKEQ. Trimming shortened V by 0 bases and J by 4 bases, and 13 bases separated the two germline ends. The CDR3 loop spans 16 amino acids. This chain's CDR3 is CASSQDPGALYNEQFF. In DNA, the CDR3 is TGTGCCAGCAGCCAAGATCCAGGGGCTTTATACAATGAGCAGTTCTTC.

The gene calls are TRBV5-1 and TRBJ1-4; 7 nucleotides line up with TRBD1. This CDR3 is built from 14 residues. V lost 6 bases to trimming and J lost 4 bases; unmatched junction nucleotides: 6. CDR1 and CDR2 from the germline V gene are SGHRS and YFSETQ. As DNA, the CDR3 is TGCGCCAGCACCGCCGGGACAGTTAATGAAAAACTGTTTTTT. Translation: CASTAGTVNEKLFF.

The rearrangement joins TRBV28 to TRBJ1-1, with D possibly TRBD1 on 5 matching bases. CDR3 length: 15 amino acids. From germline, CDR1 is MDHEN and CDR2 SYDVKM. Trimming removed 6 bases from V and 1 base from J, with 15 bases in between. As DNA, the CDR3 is TGTGCCAGCAGAAGCCAGGGAGGAGGGAACACTGAAGCTTTCTTT. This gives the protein CASRSQGGGNTEAFF.

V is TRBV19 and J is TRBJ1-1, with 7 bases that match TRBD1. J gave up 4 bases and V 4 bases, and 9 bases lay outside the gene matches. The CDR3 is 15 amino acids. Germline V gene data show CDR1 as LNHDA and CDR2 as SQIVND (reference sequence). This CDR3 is CASSRPQGLGTEAFF. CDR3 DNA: TGTGCCAGTAGTAGACCACAGGGGCTGGGCACTGAAGCTTTCTTT.

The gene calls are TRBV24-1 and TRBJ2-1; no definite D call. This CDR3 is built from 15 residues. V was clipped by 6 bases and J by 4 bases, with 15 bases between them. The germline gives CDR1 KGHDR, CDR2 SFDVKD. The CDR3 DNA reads TGTGCCACCAGTCACCCGAACCTTGAGTACAATGAGCAGTTCTTC. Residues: CATSHPNLEYNEQFF.

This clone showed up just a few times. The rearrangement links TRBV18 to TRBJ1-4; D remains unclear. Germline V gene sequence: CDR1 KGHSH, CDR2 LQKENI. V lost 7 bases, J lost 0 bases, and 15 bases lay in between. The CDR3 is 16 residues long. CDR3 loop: CASFPGGRSTNEKLFF. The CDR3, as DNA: TGTGCCAGCTTCCCGGGAGGCCGTTCAACTAATGAAAAACTGTTTTTT.

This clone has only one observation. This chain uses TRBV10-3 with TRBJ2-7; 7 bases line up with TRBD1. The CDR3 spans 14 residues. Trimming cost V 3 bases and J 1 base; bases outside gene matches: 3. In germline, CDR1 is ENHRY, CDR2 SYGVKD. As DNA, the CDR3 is TGTGCCATCAGTGATCGGGGACAGTCCTACGAGCAGTACTTC. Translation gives CAISDRGQSYEQYF.

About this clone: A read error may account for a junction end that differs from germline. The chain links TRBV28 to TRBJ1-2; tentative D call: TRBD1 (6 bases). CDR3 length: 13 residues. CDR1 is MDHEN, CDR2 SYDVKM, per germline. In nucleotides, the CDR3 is TGTGCCACCAAAAACAGGGATCACTATGACTACACCTTC. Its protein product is CATKNRDHYDYTF.

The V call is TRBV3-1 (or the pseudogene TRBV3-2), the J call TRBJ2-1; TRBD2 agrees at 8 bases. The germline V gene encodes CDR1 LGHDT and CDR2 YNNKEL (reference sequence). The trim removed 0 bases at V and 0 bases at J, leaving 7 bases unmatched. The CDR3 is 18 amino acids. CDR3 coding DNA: TGTGCCAGCAGCCAAGACCCCCAACTAGCGGCCTCCTACAATGAGCAGTTCTTC. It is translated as CASSQDPQLAASYNEQFF.